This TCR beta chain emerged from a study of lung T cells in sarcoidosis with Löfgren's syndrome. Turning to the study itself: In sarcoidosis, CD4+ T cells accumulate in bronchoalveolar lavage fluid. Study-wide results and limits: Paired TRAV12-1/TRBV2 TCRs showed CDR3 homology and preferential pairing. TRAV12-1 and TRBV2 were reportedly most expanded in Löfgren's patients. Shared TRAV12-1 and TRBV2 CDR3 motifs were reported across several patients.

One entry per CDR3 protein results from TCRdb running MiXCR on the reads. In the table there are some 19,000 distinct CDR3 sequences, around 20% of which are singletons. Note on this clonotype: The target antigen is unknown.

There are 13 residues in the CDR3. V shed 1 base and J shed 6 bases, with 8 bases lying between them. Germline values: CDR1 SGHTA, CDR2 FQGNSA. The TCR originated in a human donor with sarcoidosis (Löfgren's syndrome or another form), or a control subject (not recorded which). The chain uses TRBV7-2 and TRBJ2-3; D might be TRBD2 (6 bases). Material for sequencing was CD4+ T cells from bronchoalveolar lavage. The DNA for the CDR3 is TGTGCCAGCAGCTTAGGACGGGGGGATACGCAGTATTTT. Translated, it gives CASSLGRGDTQYF.